This TCR beta chain was captured in a study of T cell responses to AZD1222 COVID-19 vaccine. TCRdb's table, derived via immunoSEQ multiplex PCR, lists solely in-frame clones and lacks some. The sample contains over 45,000 clones, around 85% of which appear only once. Sample: peripheral blood, taken on day 0 of AZD1222 vaccination. The source is an adult in good health.

CDR3 in amino acids: CASSLRGVSTEAFF. DNA of the CDR3: TGTGCCAGCAGCTTGCGGGGAGTTAGCACTGAAGCTTTCTTT. This chain uses TRBV5-4 with TRBJ1-1; D is unresolved. The ends were cut back, 1 base at V and 4 bases at J, with 11 bases in the middle. The CDR3 extends over 14 amino acids. The germline CDR1 and CDR2 sequences are SGHNT and YYREEE (reference sequence).